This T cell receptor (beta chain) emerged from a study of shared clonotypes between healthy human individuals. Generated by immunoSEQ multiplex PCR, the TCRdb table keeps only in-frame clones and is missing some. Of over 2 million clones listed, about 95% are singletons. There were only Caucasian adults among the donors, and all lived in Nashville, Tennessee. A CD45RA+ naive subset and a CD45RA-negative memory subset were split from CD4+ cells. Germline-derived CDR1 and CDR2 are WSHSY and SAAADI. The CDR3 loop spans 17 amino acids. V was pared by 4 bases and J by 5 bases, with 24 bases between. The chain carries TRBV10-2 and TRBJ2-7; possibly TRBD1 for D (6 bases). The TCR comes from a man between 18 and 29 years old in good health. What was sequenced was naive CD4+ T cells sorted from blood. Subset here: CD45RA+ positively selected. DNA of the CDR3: TGCGCCAGCAGTGCAAGTTGGTGGTCAGGGGAAGGGCACGAGCAGTACTTC. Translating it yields CASSASWWSGEGHEQYF.